This entry lists 12 T cell receptor beta chains sequenced from one sample in a study of T cell repertoires in cytomegalovirus infection. TCRdb reprocessed the reads via MiXCR and lists one record per CDR3 protein. The sample holds about 360,000 distinct CDR3 sequences; less than 20% are singletons and the top ten take roughly 9%. The sample taken for sequencing was PBMCs. These receptors all come from a human donor in good health (CMV status not recorded). Some clones in this sample may be carry-over from other donors' samples.

This chain connects TRBV5-5 to TRBJ2-7; tentative D call: TRBD1 (5 bases). The CDR3 extends over 13 amino acids. The germline V and J ends were trimmed by 4 bases and 4 bases, with 12 bases remaining between them. Germline V gene lookup returns CDR1 SGHKS and CDR2 YYEKEE (reference sequence). CDR3 nucleotides: TGTGCCAGCAGCCCGAGACAGAAATACGAGCAGTACTTC. Residues: CASSPRQKYEQYF.

The chain has TRBV5-1 and TRBJ1-4, with D maybe TRBD1 (5 bases). Germline loops: CDR1 SGHRS, CDR2 YFSETQ. The CDR3 runs to 15 residues. With 1 base removed from V and 8 bases from J, the gap between germline ends came to 15 bases. The CDR3 nucleotides are TGCGCCAGCAGCTTGACCGACCCGGGGGGGGAAAAACTGTTTTTT. As protein: CASSLTDPGGEKLFF.

The table lists this clonotype with a few counts. J is TRBJ1-1 and V is TRBV7-9, with D possibly TRBD1 on 6 matching bases. This CDR3 contains 14 residues. Germline CDR1 is SEHNR and CDR2 is FQNEAQ (reference sequence). Trimming cost V 5 bases and J 7 bases, with 17 bases left between them. Here the CDR3 reads CASSAKGHYSEAFF. The CDR3 nucleotides read TGTGCCAGCAGCGCCAAGGGACATTACAGTGAAGCTTTCTTT.

This clonotype has ten or more counts. V is TRBV7-2 and J is TRBJ2-7; 9 nucleotides align to TRBD2. Germline CDR1 reads SGHTA; CDR2 reads FQGNSA. The CDR3 is made up of 15 amino acids. The V segment lost 3 bases and the J segment 0 bases; nucleotides outside the gene matches: 3. The CDR3 region is CASSLTSGNSYEQYF. The CDR3 nucleotides read TGTGCCAGCAGCTTGACTAGCGGAAACTCCTACGAGCAGTACTTC.

The gene calls are TRBV28 and TRBJ2-3, with D perhaps TRBD2 (6 bases). V lost 2 bases and J 1 base, leaving 13 bases between the germline ends. Per the germline V gene, CDR1 is MDHEN and CDR2 is SYDVKM. The CDR3 covers 16 residues. Here the CDR3 DNA reads TGTGCCAGCAGTTTACGACTAGGGCCCGGCACAGATACGCAGTATTTT. As protein: CASSLRLGPGTDTQYF. The full variable domain, completed using reference TRBV28 and TRBJ2-3, is DVKVTQSSRYLVKRTGEKVFLECVQDMDHENMFWYRQDPGLGLRLIYFSYDVKMKEKGDIPEGYSVSREKKERFSLILESASTNQTSMYLCASSLRLGPGTDTQYFGPGTRLTVL.

On this clonotype: A much larger clone lies a single base off, so this may be a read error. The chain employs TRBV20-1 and TRBJ2-3; 8 bases agree with TRBD1. The germline V gene encodes CDR1 DFQATT and CDR2 SNEGSKA (reference sequence). The CDR3 has 15 amino acids. The CDR3 is CSAPDRVTSTDTKYF. The DNA for the CDR3 is TGCAGTGCACCGGACAGGGTAACTAGCACAGATACGAAGTATTTT.

This chain joins TRBV12-3 or TRBV12-4 and TRBJ2-2; D may be TRBD2 (5 bases). The V and J ends lost 6 bases and 0 bases respectively, with 11 bases between them. The CDR3 is 15 residues long. CDR3 region: CASRKLDTNTGELFF. CDR3 sequence (DNA): TGTGCCAGCAGGAAACTAGATACGAACACCGGGGAGCTGTTTTTT.

The chain links TRBV7-8 to TRBJ1-3; the D is unclear. V lost 5 bases and J 2 bases, leaving 16 bases between the germline ends. The germline V gene encodes CDR1 SGHVS and CDR2 FQNEAQ. The CDR3 covers 16 residues. The CDR3 loop reads CASSAGRIVPGNTIYF. DNA for the CDR3: TGTGCCAGCAGCGCCGGACGGATCGTACCTGGAAACACCATATATTTT.

The chain couples TRBV5-6 to TRBJ2-1, with D perhaps matching TRBD2 (6 bases). V was trimmed by 6 bases and J by 3 bases, leaving 16 bases between them. The CDR3 is made up of 15 amino acids. Per the germline V gene, CDR1 is SGHDT and CDR2 is YYEEEE. The CDR3 spells CASTGLAIFYNEQFF. CDR3 DNA: TGTGCCAGCACTGGCCTAGCGATTTTCTACAATGAGCAGTTCTTC.

The V and J genes are TRBV12-3 or TRBV12-4 and TRBJ1-1, with a tentative D call TRBD1 (6 bases). CDR3 length: 15 amino acids. V lost 6 bases to trimming and J lost 1 base, with 15 bases between them. The CDR3 DNA sequence: TGTGCCAGCAGCCGGGGGCCTTTCAGGAACACTGAAGCTTTCTTT. Its protein product is CASSRGPFRNTEAFF.

The chain is built from TRBV20-1 and TRBJ2-7; 9 bases match TRBD2. Germline V gene sequence: CDR1 DFQATT, CDR2 SNEGSKA (reference sequence). The CDR3 totals 14 residues. Unmatched junction bases numbered 4, after V lost 1 base and J lost 3 bases. In nucleotides, the CDR3 is TGCAGTGCTAGAGGAGGACTAGCGAACTACGAGCAGTACTTC. Protein product: CSARGGLANYEQYF.

The chain couples TRBV6-6 to TRBJ1-1, with 8 positions matching TRBD1. V lost 6 bases to trimming and J lost 1 base; unmatched junction nucleotides: 10. This CDR3 has 16 amino acids. Germline V lookup: CDR1 MNHNY, CDR2 SVGAGI (reference sequence). The CDR3 DNA is TGTGCCAGCAGACCCGGACAGGGTATAGGGAACACTGAAGCTTTCTTT. It codes for CASRPGQGIGNTEAFF.